This passage covers 27 T cell receptor beta chains from one sample sequenced in a study of CD8 T cells in ankylosing spondylitis. Each CDR3 protein is one row after TCRdb ran MiXCR on the 5' RACE reads. The data hold around 25,000 distinct CDR3 sequences, with under 15% observed a single time. What was sequenced was blood. These receptors originate from a male donor with ankylosing spondylitis or in good health (not recorded which).

This clonotype showed up many times. This chain uses TRBV6-5 with TRBJ2-3; tentative D call: TRBD2 (7 bases). This CDR3 region has 15 residues. The V end lost 7 bases, the J end lost 0 bases, and 14 bases lay between the germline ends. The V gene's germline CDR1 is MNHEY and CDR2 SVGAGI. The CDR3 sequence: CASTESGTSTDTQYF. CDR3 bases: TGTGCCAGCACCGAAAGCGGGACAAGCACAGATACGCAGTATTTT.

The sample holds many counts of this clonotype. The chain recombines TRBV6-5 with TRBJ2-7; D gene ambiguous. The CDR3 covers 15 residues. Germline V gene sequence: CDR1 MNHEY, CDR2 SVGAGI. The V end was cut by 2 bases, the J end by 5 bases, with 16 bases between. CDR3 loop: CASSYGLPGGNEQYF. CDR3 DNA: TGTGCCAGCAGTTACGGTTTGCCGGGTGGCAACGAGCAGTACTTC.

This clonotype was recorded a few times. The chain employs TRBV6-5 and TRBJ2-7, with D hard to call. Germline assignment: CDR1 MNHEY and CDR2 SVGAGI. V dropped 6 bases and J dropped 2 bases, with 11 bases sitting between them. The CDR3 is 13 amino acids. The CDR3 DNA follows: TGTGCCAGCAGGGTCGGCCCTGCCTACGAGCAGTACTTC. It yields the protein CASRVGPAYEQYF.

This clonotype was observed a few times. The chain employs TRBV18 and TRBJ2-5; D call uncertain. The CDR3 has 15 amino acids. The V gene lost 3 bases and the J gene lost 5 bases, with 16 bases spanning the gap. Per germline, CDR1 KGHSH and CDR2 LQKENI. The DNA of the CDR3 is TGTGCCAGCTCACCCCGTATGATGGATGAGGAGACCCAGTACTTC. Its translation: CASSPRMMDEETQYF.

This chain joins TRBV19 and TRBJ2-2, with TRBD2 matching over 7 bases. Per the germline V gene, CDR1 is LNHDA and CDR2 is SQIVND (reference sequence). The CDR3 loop spans 13 amino acids. The J segment lost 2 bases and the V segment lost 9 bases, leaving 3 bases of the junction unmatched. Here the CDR3 reads CASGTTNTGELFF. The CDR3 DNA reads TGTGCCAGCGGGACTACCAACACCGGGGAGCTGTTTTTT. Based on the CDR3 plus reference TRBV19 and TRBJ2-2, the full variable domain is DGGITQSPKYLFRKEGQNVTLSCEQNLNHDAMYWYRQDPGQGLRLIYYSQIVNDFQKGDIAEGYSVSREKKESFPLTVTSAQKNPTAFYLCASGTTNTGELFFGEGSRLTVL.

This clonotype turned up a few times. V and J are TRBV9 and TRBJ2-3; 12 nucleotides align to TRBD2. Germline V CDR1 and CDR2: SGDLS, YYNGEE. J gave up 0 bases and V 7 bases, and 9 bases lay outside the gene matches. The CDR3 has 17 amino acids. The CDR3 nucleotides are TGTGCCAGCTCGAGAGCTAGCGGGAGGGCTAGCACAGATACGCAGTATTTT. Translated, it gives CASSRASGRASTDTQYF.

The CDR3 region has the DNA TGTGCCAGCAGTTGGAGGACAGGGGTCGGTGGCTACACCTTC. Amino acid sequence: CASSWRTGVGGYTF. The rearrangement joins TRBV6-2 or TRBV6-3 to TRBJ1-2; 9 bases are a match to TRBD1. Germline V gene sequence: CDR1 MNHEY, CDR2 SVGEGT. V was pared by 4 bases and J by 7 bases, with 7 bases of the junction left unmatched. CDR3 size: 14 residues.

The V and J genes are TRBV2 and TRBJ2-1; perhaps TRBD2 as D (6 bases). The V end lost 6 bases, the J end lost 8 bases, and 11 bases lay between the germline ends. The CDR3 totals 12 residues. From germline, CDR1 is SNHLY and CDR2 FYNNEI. CDR3 nucleotides: TGTGCCAGCAGACAGGAGGGCTATGAGCAGTTCTTC. It encodes CASRQEGYEQFF.

This clonotype was recorded a few times. The V gene is TRBV20-1, the J gene TRBJ1-2; D unresolved. Trimming removed 3 bases from V and 2 bases from J, with 10 bases in between. This CDR3 is 13 amino acids long. Germline V gene data show CDR1 as DFQATT and CDR2 as SNEGSKA (reference sequence). The CDR3 nucleotides are TGCAGTGCTAGTCCCCAGGAGAACTATGGCTACACCTTC. Translating gives CSASPQENYGYTF.

This clonotype was recorded at least ten times. The rearrangement uses TRBV6-5 and TRBJ2-1, with D possibly matching TRBD2 (5 bases). V was clipped by 5 bases and J by 0 bases, with 11 bases between them. This CDR3 is built from 15 residues. The germline V gene encodes CDR1 MNHEY and CDR2 SVGAGI. The DNA for the CDR3 is TGTGCCAGCAGTGTGGCGGGCTTCTCCTACAATGAGCAGTTCTTC. As protein: CASSVAGFSYNEQFF.

In its sample, this clonotype was seen a few times. This sequence joins TRBV5-1 and TRBJ2-7, with TRBD1 matching over 7 bases. V trimming: 4 bases; J trimming: 6 bases; junction bases outside the gene matches: 13. The CDR3 contains 15 residues. Germline CDR1 SGHRS, CDR2 YFSETQ. The CDR3 here is CASSIRTGVGSEQYF. In DNA form, the CDR3 reads TGCGCCAGCAGCATACGCACAGGGGTGGGTAGCGAGCAGTACTTC.

This clonotype occurred a few times. The chain is built from TRBV7-3 and TRBJ2-3; no firm D call. The CDR3 runs to 14 residues. CDR1 SGHTA and CDR2 FQGTGA come from the germline V gene. V lost 6 bases and J lost 6, with 16 bases in between. CDR3 DNA: TGTGCCAGCAGAAAAGTCCCAGGAAATGATACGCAGTATTTT. It yields the protein CASRKVPGNDTQYF.

In this sample, this clonotype is medium-sized. The J gene is TRBJ2-5, the V gene TRBV28, with 7 bases aligning to TRBD1. J was trimmed by 2 bases and V by 4 bases; bases with no gene match: 7. Germline-derived CDR1 and CDR2 are MDHEN and SYDVKM. The CDR3 runs 15 residues. CDR3 amino acids: CASSSRDRVQETQYF. CDR3 DNA: TGTGCCAGCAGTTCCAGGGACAGAGTTCAAGAGACCCAGTACTTC.

This clonotype was picked up many times. The chain joins TRBV20-1 to TRBJ2-3; the match to TRBD2 covers 7 bases. The CDR3 runs 14 residues. V shed 2 bases and J 5 bases; nucleotides not matched to a gene: 7. The germline V gene encodes CDR1 DFQATT and CDR2 SNEGSKA (reference sequence). The CDR3 sequence: CSARPAGEGDTQYF. The CDR3 DNA reads as TGCAGTGCTAGACCCGCGGGAGAAGGAGATACGCAGTATTTT.

The V call is TRBV28, the J call TRBJ2-1, with TRBD2 as a possible D gene (7 bases). Germline-derived CDR1 and CDR2 are MDHEN and SYDVKM. The ends were cut back, 10 bases at V and 8 bases at J, with 15 bases in the middle. The CDR3 spans 12 residues. CDR3 DNA sequence: TGTGCCATTGGGAGGGGGGCTGATGAGCAGTTCTTC. Its protein product is CAIGRGADEQFF.

The chain carries TRBV20-1 and TRBJ1-2, with D possibly being TRBD1 (6 bases). V lost 5 bases to trimming and J lost 8 bases, with 21 bases between them. The CDR3 runs 14 residues. Germline V gene sequence: CDR1 DFQATT, CDR2 SNEGSKA (reference sequence). Here the CDR3 reads CSAVSDRTLGGYTF. The CDR3 DNA sequence: TGCAGTGCTGTTTCGGACAGAACCCTTGGGGGCTACACCTTC.

V gene TRBV29-1 combines with J gene TRBJ2-1, with no clear D. The CDR3 length is 14 residues. Germline V gives CDR1 SQVTM, CDR2 ANQGSEA. Deletions cut 7 bases from V and 0 bases from J, with 13 bases between. Here the CDR3 reads CSGAGAVSYNEQFF. DNA of the CDR3: TGCAGCGGGGCCGGCGCTGTCTCCTACAATGAGCAGTTCTTC.

The chain is built from TRBV19 and TRBJ2-2; D remains unclear. Germline V gene data show CDR1 as LNHDA and CDR2 as SQIVND (reference sequence). The CDR3 extends over 11 amino acids. Trimming pared 8 bases from V and 6 bases from J, leaving 7 bases between. CDR3 in DNA: TGTGCCAGTTCCTACGCCGGGGAGCTGTTTTTT. Translated: CASSYAGELFF.

The chain combines TRBV21-1 with TRBJ2-1; the DNA was not used to check the table's D call, TRBD2. TRBV21-1 is designated a pseudogene. The CDR3 is 15 amino acids. CDR3 in amino acids: CASSSAGRDYNEQFF. CDR3 nucleotides: TGTGCCAGCAGTAGCGCCGGGAGGGACTACAATGAGCAGTTCTTC.

The chain links TRBV6-6 to TRBJ2-5; the D call may be TRBD1 or TRBD2 (5 bases each). From germline, CDR1 is MNHNY and CDR2 SVGAGI (reference sequence). V lost 6 bases and J 3 bases, leaving 11 bases between the germline ends. CDR3 length: 13 amino acids. The CDR3 sequence is CASRPGTEETQYF. CDR3 DNA: TGTGCCAGCAGGCCCGGGACGGAAGAGACCCAGTACTTC.

This clonotype was counted many times. The chain combines TRBV29-1 with TRBJ1-1; a possible D gene is TRBD1 (5 bases). The V gene's germline CDR1 is SQVTM and CDR2 ANQGSEA. CDR3 length equals 15 residues. V shed 3 bases and J shed 1 base, with 15 bases lying between them. CDR3 bases: TGCAGCGTTGAGGCTAGGGGCTCCGGGAACACTGAAGCTTTCTTT. As protein: CSVEARGSGNTEAFF.

This clonotype was counted many times. The genes are TRBV4-1 and TRBJ2-1, with 9 bases lining up with TRBD2. The CDR3 covers 13 residues. Germline V gene sequence: CDR1 MGHRA, CDR2 YSYEKL. V lost 1 base to trimming and J lost 10 bases; unmatched junction nucleotides: 2. The CDR3 here is CASSQVAGAEQFF. The CDR3 DNA is TGCGCCAGCAGCCAAGTAGCGGGGGCGGAGCAGTTCTTC.

The chain links TRBV29-1 to TRBJ2-2, with 8 positions matching TRBD1. The CDR3 is made up of 13 amino acids. After removal of 5 bases from V and 6 bases from J, the junction contained 5 bases not matched to a gene. The germline V gene has CDR1 SQVTM and CDR2 ANQGSEA. The CDR3 nucleotides are TGCAGCGTTCCTCAGGGGGCGTCCGGGGAGCTGTTTTTT. Translated: CSVPQGASGELFF.

The chain links TRBV6-2 or TRBV6-3 to TRBJ2-3; D perhaps matches TRBD2 (5 bases). Germline CDR1 MNHEY, CDR2 SVGEGT. Trimming pared 7 bases from V and 2 bases from J, leaving 16 bases between. The CDR3 length is 15 residues. The CDR3 DNA reads as TGTGCCAGCACGGGATGGGGAAGGATCACAGATACGCAGTATTTT. Protein sequence: CASTGWGRITDTQYF.

This clonotype has just a few counts. The chain uses TRBV12-3 or TRBV12-4 and TRBJ2-2; TRBD2 matches at 7 bases. The V gene end was trimmed by 7 bases and the J gene end by 1 base; junction bases not matched to a gene: 9. The CDR3 contains 16 residues. The CDR3 bases are TGTGCCAGCACTCCCCCGGGAGGCGTGAACACCGGGGAGCTGTTTTTT. This translates into CASTPPGGVNTGELFF.

This clonotype was seen a handful of times. The rearrangement joins TRBV29-1 to TRBJ2-1; TRBD2 agrees at 13 bases. The ends lost 5 bases at V and 4 bases at J; junction bases unmatched: 2. The CDR3 spans 14 residues. In germline, CDR1 is SQVTM, CDR2 ANQGSEA. The CDR3 reads CSVRTSGGYNEQFF. The CDR3 DNA sequence: TGCAGCGTTCGGACTAGCGGGGGTTACAATGAGCAGTTCTTC.

This sequence joins TRBV7-9 and TRBJ2-1; no clear D gene. The CDR3 runs 13 residues. V was trimmed by 7 bases and J by 4 bases, leaving 11 bases between them. Looked up from germline, CDR1 is SEHNR and CDR2 is FQNEAQ (reference sequence). CDR3 protein: CASTPDDYNEQFF. The CDR3 DNA sequence: TGTGCCAGCACCCCGGACGATTACAATGAGCAGTTCTTC.